The clone carrying this T cell receptor beta chain has a count of ten or more. Its antigen is still unknown. The data derive from a study of T-cell reconstitution after alpha-beta-depleted transplantation in children. Unique molecular identifiers were used to barcode this TCRbeta library. MiXCR, run by TCRdb on the PCR reads, gives a single entry per CDR3 protein. The table records about 440,000 distinct CDR3 sequences, roughly 43% of them present only once. Notes on the study in general: Recipient T cells and thymic progenitors that survived were the source of the high TCRbeta diversity seen at day 60 in some patients.

Germline V gene lookup returns CDR1 MGHRA and CDR2 YSYEKL. Trimming took 1 base from V and 7 from J; bases not matched to a gene: 11. This CDR3 comprises 17 residues. The V gene is TRBV4-1, the J gene TRBJ1-4, with 8 bases that match TRBD1. The starting material was PBMCs, obtained before TCRalphabeta/CD19-depleted stem cell transplant. The TCR sequence derives from a girl aged 2 to 10 with aplastic anemia, due to receive a stem cell transplant. CDR3: CASSQGSPPRGPEKLFF. In DNA form, the CDR3 reads TGCGCCAGCAGCCAAGGGAGCCCCCCCAGGGGGCCTGAAAAACTGTTTTTT.